The 20 T cell receptor beta chains below all came from one sample that was sequenced in a study of human T cells and chemical hapten exposure. TCRdb ran MiXCR on the RACE reads and lists one entry per CDR3 protein. The sample holds approximately 80,000 distinct CDR3 sequences, roughly 10% seen once. As for time point: patch test 2, 6 weeks after DPC sensitization. The treatment was: therapeutic diphenylcyclopropenone sensitization with weekly scalp DPC. Sequencing was performed on whole blood, taken in connection with sensitization to the hapten diphenylcyclopropenone (DPC). The receptors were sampled from a woman aged 25 to 39 with alopecia areata. Some clones in this sample may be carry-over from other donors' samples.

The rearrangement uses TRBV10-3 and TRBJ1-1, with TRBD1 matching over 7 bases. Losses at the gene ends were 6 bases for V and 3 bases for J; bases not matched to a gene: 7. CDR1 and CDR2 from the germline V gene are ENHRY and SYGVKD. The CDR3 is 14 amino acids. The DNA of the CDR3 is TGTGCCATCAGGCCCCACCAGGGGGACACTGAAGCTTTCTTT. This encodes CAIRPHQGDTEAFF.

In this sample, this clonotype turned up many times. This chain links TRBV7-2 with TRBJ1-1; the D gene is possibly TRBD1 (5 bases). The V gene lost 1 base and the J gene lost 8 bases, with 17 bases spanning the gap. Germline V gene sequence: CDR1 SGHTA, CDR2 FQGNSA. The CDR3 has 15 amino acids. The DNA for the CDR3 is TGTGCCAGCAGCTTAGTCTTTGGGGGAATGTCGGAAGCTTTCTTT. Translation gives CASSLVFGGMSEAFF.

Details on this clonotype: This sequence may be a read error, since a much larger clone differs from it by one base. The chain joins TRBV4-3 to TRBJ2-1; 9 nucleotides agree with TRBD2. This CDR3 is built from 16 residues. From germline, CDR1 is LGHNA and CDR2 YSLEER. J was trimmed by 5 bases and V by 6 bases; bases with no gene match: 11. CDR3 amino acids: CASRPYAAGGHNEQFF. For the CDR3, the DNA is TGCGCCAGCAGGCCATATGCTGCGGGGGGGCACAATGAGCAGTTCTTC.

This clonotype was found many times. The J gene is TRBJ1-4, the V gene TRBV6-5; no clear D. CDR3 size: 15 residues. Germline CDR1 is MNHEY and CDR2 is SVGAGI. Trimming stripped 5 bases from V and 0 bases from J, with 10 bases between. CDR3 DNA sequence: TGTGCCAGCAGTCCCGACGGAGCAACTAATGAAAAACTGTTTTTT. As protein: CASSPDGATNEKLFF.

Many counts were recorded for this clonotype. This rearrangement joins TRBV11-2 to TRBJ2-5; possibly TRBD1 or TRBD2 for D (5 bases each). CDR1 and CDR2 (germline): SGHAT, FQNNGV. The CDR3 is 14 amino acids. Trimming left V 6 bases short and J 1 base short, with 12 bases between. CDR3 loop: CASSGGYVQETQYF. As DNA, the CDR3 is TGTGCCAGCAGTGGGGGATATGTCCAAGAGACCCAGTACTTC.

This clonotype was counted only a few times. This rearrangement joins TRBV18 to TRBJ1-1; 8 bases line up with TRBD1. The J segment lost 0 bases and the V segment lost 6 bases, leaving 9 bases of the junction unmatched. Germline lookup yields CDR1 KGHSH and CDR2 LQKENI. The CDR3 sequence is 16 residues long. The CDR3 protein is CASSRTGSGMNTEAFF. The CDR3 nucleotides read TGTGCCAGCTCCCGGACAGGGTCTGGCATGAACACTGAAGCTTTCTTT.

The chain carries TRBV5-1 and TRBJ2-7; 9 nucleotides agree with TRBD1. The germline gives CDR1 SGHRS, CDR2 YFSETQ. This CDR3 spans 15 amino acids. The J segment lost 3 bases and the V segment lost 4 bases, leaving 8 bases of the junction unmatched. The CDR3 spells CASSRAGTGIYEQYF. DNA for the CDR3: TGCGCCAGCAGCCGTGCCGGGACAGGGATCTACGAGCAGTACTTC.

The chain links TRBV29-1 to TRBJ2-1; D perhaps matches TRBD2 (5 bases). CDR1 and CDR2 from the germline V gene are SQVTM and ANQGSEA. V was cut by 6 bases and J by 0 bases, with 12 bases left in between. The CDR3 has 14 residues. The CDR3 is CSVAEVSSYNEQFF. Here the CDR3 DNA reads TGCAGCGTCGCGGAGGTTAGCTCCTACAATGAGCAGTTCTTC.

This clonotype turned up a few times. This chain links TRBV6-1 with TRBJ2-7, with D tentatively TRBD1 (6 bases). V was trimmed by 8 bases and J by 1 base, leaving 18 bases between them. The CDR3 is 15 residues long. CDR1 and CDR2 from the germline V gene are MNHNS and SASEGT. Here the CDR3 DNA reads TGTGCCAGCCTCCTCCAGGCAGGGGATTCCTACGAGCAGTACTTC. Amino acids: CASLLQAGDSYEQYF.

About this clonotype: A much larger clone lies a single base off, so this may be a read error. A read error is likely, as this CDR3 ends without the conserved phenylalanine or tryptophan. This sequence joins TRBV7-3 and TRBJ1-1; 9 nucleotides align to TRBD1. Germline assignment: CDR1 SGHTA and CDR2 FQGTGA. CDR3 size: 13 residues. With V trimmed by 4 bases and J by 11 bases, 8 bases remained unmatched. The CDR3, as DNA: TGTGCCAGCAGCTCCTCCGGGACAGGGATTGCTTTCTCT. Amino acid sequence: CASSSSGTGIAFS.

This clonotype was picked up many times. The chain is built from TRBV5-1 and TRBJ2-1, with D uncertain. CDR3 length: 11 residues. Trimming shortened V by 0 bases and J by 7 bases, and 2 bases separated the two germline ends. CDR1 SGHRS and CDR2 YFSETQ come from the germline V gene. DNA for the CDR3: TGCGCCAGCAGCTTGGAGAATGAGCAGTTCTTC. This translates into CASSLENEQFF.

This clonotype was seen repeatedly, ten times or more. The chain is built from TRBV5-1 and TRBJ1-6; 9 nucleotides line up with TRBD1. CDR1 and CDR2 (germline): SGHRS, YFSETQ. V shed 1 base and J 10 bases; nucleotides not matched to a gene: 9. This CDR3 comprises 16 residues. CDR3 region: CASSLTGQGFGSPLHF. In DNA, the CDR3 is TGCGCCAGCAGCTTGACGGGACAGGGTTTTGGATCACCCCTCCACTTT.

V is TRBV27 and J is TRBJ2-7; 11 bases fit TRBD1. The CDR3 is made up of 12 amino acids. The trim removed 10 bases at V and 6 bases at J, leaving 5 bases unmatched. In germline, CDR1 is MNHEY, CDR2 SMNVEV (reference sequence). The CDR3 DNA follows: TGTGCCACCGGGACAGGGGGTTTCGAGCAGTACTTC. Translated, it gives CATGTGGFEQYF.

The chain employs TRBV20-1 and TRBJ1-3; the D gene is possibly TRBD1 (5 bases). CDR3 size: 17 residues. Germline V gene sequence: CDR1 DFQATT, CDR2 SNEGSKA (reference sequence). V lost 0 bases, J lost 0 bases, and 15 bases lay in between. This chain's CDR3 is CSARDGKGPISGNTIYF. CDR3 in DNA: TGCAGTGCTAGAGATGGGAAGGGACCTATCTCTGGAAACACCATATATTTT.

The chain couples TRBV9 to TRBJ1-3, with a tentative D call TRBD1 (6 bases). Germline CDR1 is SGDLS and CDR2 is YYNGEE. The germline V and J ends were trimmed by 0 bases and 0 bases, with 19 bases remaining between them. There are 19 residues in the CDR3. CDR3 loop: CASSVASLMGADSGNTIYF. As DNA, the CDR3 is TGTGCCAGCAGCGTAGCGAGCCTCATGGGGGCAGACTCTGGAAACACCATATATTTT.

This clonotype was picked up many times. The rearrangement links TRBV3-1 to TRBJ2-3; D is unresolved. Germline V CDR1 and CDR2: LGHDT, YNNKEL (reference sequence). Trimming shortened V by 2 bases and J by 3 bases, and 9 bases separated the two germline ends. The CDR3 sequence is 14 residues long. The CDR3, as DNA: TGTGCCAGCAGCCAATGGGCGGTTACAGATACGCAGTATTTT. Protein sequence: CASSQWAVTDTQYF.

This clonotype was seen ten or more times. V and J are TRBV18 and TRBJ2-6; 7 bases are shared with TRBD1. Germline V CDR1 and CDR2: KGHSH, LQKENI. The CDR3 covers 17 residues. V lost 1 base to trimming and J lost 0 bases; unmatched junction nucleotides: 3. Here the CDR3 reads CASSPRTGASGANVLTF. CDR3 nucleotides: TGTGCCAGCTCACCACGGACAGGAGCCTCTGGGGCCAACGTCCTGACTTTC.

The chain carries TRBV28 and TRBJ1-5; D remains unclear. The V gene's germline CDR1 is MDHEN and CDR2 SYDVKM. V lost 7 bases to trimming and J lost 3 bases, with 7 bases between them. The CDR3 runs to 12 residues. The DNA of the CDR3 is TGTGCCAGCACAGGAGTCAATCAGCCCCAGCATTTT. Translating gives CASTGVNQPQHF.

This clonotype was counted many times. CDR3 DNA: TGTGCCAGCAGCCTGAAATCAACTGGGAAAGCTTTCTTT. Its translation is CASSLKSTGKAFF. The rearrangement joins TRBV3-1 to TRBJ1-1; no firm D call. Germline V gives CDR1 LGHDT, CDR2 YNNKEL (reference sequence). V lost 4 bases, J lost 9 bases, and 15 bases lay in between. CDR3 length equals 13 residues. The full variable domain, in which reference TRBV3-1 and TRBJ1-1 provide the parts outside the CDR3, is DTAVSQTPKYLVTQMGNDKSIKCEQNLGHDTMYWYKQDSKKFLKIMFSYNNKELIINETVPNRFSPKSPDKAHLNLHINSLELGDSAVYFCASSLKSTGKAFFGQGTRLTVV.

This clonotype was observed at least ten times. This sequence joins TRBV25-1 and TRBJ2-7; 9 bases fit TRBD1. Trimming removed 8 bases from V and 5 bases from J; junction bases left unmatched: 1. This CDR3 is 11 amino acids long. Germline CDR1 reads MGHDK; CDR2 reads SYGVNS. The CDR3, as DNA: TGTGCCAGCCGGGACAGGGACGAGCAGTACTTC. Its protein product is CASRDRDEQYF.